Described below is a single T cell receptor beta chain sequence and its context. Authors' analysis steps: Amplified reference gene primers provided the basis for estimating nucleated cell counts. Some clones are missing from TCRdb's copy, which holds only in-frame ones; the method was immunoSEQ multiplex PCR. That table furnishes V, J and clone size, whereas the DNA furnished D and trimming. The table has about 46,000 clones, over 80% seen once. These data belong to a study of blood T cell repertoires in COVID-19. Study as a whole: Sites across the United States, Italy and Spain contributed samples from acute and convalescent COVID-19. PBMCs, B-cell-depleted T cells, or T cells provided the cDNA or gDNA that made up the material.

V lost 0 bases to trimming and J lost 4 bases, with 7 bases between them. The CDR3 has 14 amino acids. The V gene's germline CDR1 is SGHTA and CDR2 FQGNSA. V and J are TRBV7-2 and TRBJ2-1; D not certain. The sequencing sample was made of peripheral blood. The TCR comes from a human donor with active COVID-19. The donor label of this sample is uncertain. The CDR3 loop reads CASSLARKYNEQFF. DNA of the CDR3: TGTGCCAGCAGCTTAGCCAGGAAGTACAATGAGCAGTTCTTC. Supplemented by reference TRBV7-2 and TRBJ2-1, the full variable domain reads GAGVSQSPSNKVTEKGKDVELRCDPISGHTALYWYRQSLGQGLEFLIYFQGNSAPDKSGLPSDRFSAERTGGSVSTLTIQRTQQEDSAVYLCASSLARKYNEQFFGPGTRLTVL.